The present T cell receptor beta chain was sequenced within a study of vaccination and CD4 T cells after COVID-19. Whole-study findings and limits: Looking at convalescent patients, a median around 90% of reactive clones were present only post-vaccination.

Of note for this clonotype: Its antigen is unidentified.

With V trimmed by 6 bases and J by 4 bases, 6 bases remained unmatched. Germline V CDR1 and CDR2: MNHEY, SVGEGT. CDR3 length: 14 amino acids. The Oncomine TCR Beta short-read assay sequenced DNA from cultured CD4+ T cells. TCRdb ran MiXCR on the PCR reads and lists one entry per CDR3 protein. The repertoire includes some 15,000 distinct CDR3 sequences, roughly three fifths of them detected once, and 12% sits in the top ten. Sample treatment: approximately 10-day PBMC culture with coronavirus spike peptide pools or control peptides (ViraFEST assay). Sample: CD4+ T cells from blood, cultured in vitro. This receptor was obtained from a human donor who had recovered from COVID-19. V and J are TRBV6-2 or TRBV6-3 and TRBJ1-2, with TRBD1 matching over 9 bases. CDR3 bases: TGTGCCAGCAGGGGACAGGGCCTTCGCTATGGCTACACCTTC. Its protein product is CASRGQGLRYGYTF.